This T cell receptor (beta chain) came from a study of blood T cell repertoires in COVID-19. About the study: Sample material is recorded as cDNA or gDNA derived from T cells, B-cell-depleted T cells, or PBMCs.

This clone was picked up a small number of times. In germline, CDR1 is MNHEY, CDR2 SVGEGT. CDR3 length: 16 amino acids. J gave up 4 bases and V 6 bases, and 11 bases lay outside the gene matches. Measured with immunoSEQ multiplex PCR; TCRdb has only the in-frame clones, and not every one. Seen here are about 190,000 clones, about 88% observed once, and the top ten hold approximately 25%. The sample was PBMCs or T cells enriched from blood (not recorded which). The J gene is TRBJ2-5, the V gene TRBV6-2 or TRBV6-3; the match to TRBD2 covers 10 bases. This clonotype was obtained from a woman in her thirties or forties in a cohort exposed to, infected with or recovered from COVID-19 (not recorded which). The CDR3 sequence: CASSPLAGARGETQYF. CDR3 DNA sequence: TGTGCCAGCAGCCCCCTAGCGGGGGCCAGGGGAGAGACCCAGTACTTC.